This is a list of T cell receptor beta chains from one sample in a study of neurological immune-mediated disorders. TCRdb re-analysed the 5' RACE reads in MiXCR, keeping a single row per CDR3 protein. The table includes 59,000 or so distinct CDR3 sequences, 9.5% to 15% detected once. The sequenced sample was PBMCs. Receptor source: a woman aged 55-70 years with HTLV-1-associated myelopathy (HAM/TSP). Each CDR3 is given with its conserved first and last residue. A D gene is named only where the DNA matches it firmly. The listing skips clone size in some rows; elsewhere it reads once, few, many or a size class.

J,size,V,D,CDR3,DNA
TRBJ1-1,many,TRBV5-1,TRBD1,CASSSSPGQGTEAFF,TGCGCCAGCAGCTCATCTCCGGGACAGGGGACCGAAGCTTTCTTT
TRBJ2-6,many,TRBV11-2,-,CASSGGRAGANVLTF,TGTGCCAGCAGCGGGGGTAGGGCTGGGGCCAACGTCCTGACTTTC
TRBJ2-5,many,TRBV5-1,-,CASSFNSRGGETQYF,TGCGCCAGCAGCTTTAACAGCCGGGGAGGAGAGACCCAGTACTTC
TRBJ1-2,many,TRBV5-1,-,CASRVQEEHGYTF,TGCGCCAGCAGAGTACAGGAGGAACATGGCTACACCTTC
TRBJ2-1,many,TRBV12-3/TRBV12-4,TRBD2,CASSPGAGGYNEQFF,TGTGCCAGCAGTCCCGGAGCGGGAGGCTACAATGAGCAGTTCTTC
TRBJ2-7,many,TRBV5-1,-,CASSLRIASYEQYF,TGCGCCAGCAGCTTGCGGATAGCTTCCTACGAGCAGTACTTC
TRBJ2-7,-,TRBV5-1,TRBD2,CANSPGLAGGYEQYF,TGCGCCAACAGCCCCGGACTAGCGGGAGGGTACGAGCAGTATTTC
TRBJ2-1,many,TRBV10-3,-,CAISELNEQFF,TGTGCCATCAGTGAGTTGAATGAGCAGTTCTTC
TRBJ1-3,many,TRBV5-1,-,CASSFGPGSGNTIYF,TGCGCCAGCAGCTTCGGGCCCGGCTCTGGAAACACCATATATTTT
TRBJ2-5,many,TRBV5-1,TRBD2,CASSSRTRQETQYF,TGCGCCAGCAGCTCGAGGACTAGACAAGAGACCCAGTACTTC
TRBJ2-5,many,TRBV20-1,TRBD2,CSAVPLAGAETQYF,TGCAGTGCTGTGCCACTAGCGGGGGCAGAGACCCAGTACTTC
TRBJ2-5,-,TRBV9,TRBD2,CASSVGTSGIHTQYF,TGTGCCAGCAGCGTAGGGACTAGCGGGATTCATACCCAGTACTTC
TRBJ2-4,-,TRBV19,-,CASSIVGDIIAKNIQYF,TGTGCCAGTAGTATAGTTGGGGACATAATAGCCAAAAACATTCAGTACTTC
TRBJ1-6,many,TRBV12-3/TRBV12-4,TRBD1,CASSQDRVRSPLHF,TGTGCCAGCAGCCAGGACAGGGTGAGGTCACCCCTCCACTTT
TRBJ2-3,many,TRBV7-2,TRBD2,CASSQLAGTTDTQYF,TGTGCCAGCAGCCAACTAGCGGGGACCACAGATACGCAGTATTTT
TRBJ2-5,many,TRBV3-1,-,CASSQWAGEETQYF,TGTGCCAGCAGCCAGTGGGCAGGAGAAGAGACCCAGTACTTC
TRBJ2-1,medium-sized,TRBV4-1,-,CASRPGVGRYNEQFF,TGCGCCAGCCGCCCAGGGGTCGGACGTTACAATGAGCAGTTCTTC
TRBJ2-1,many,TRBV6-5,-,CASRLVAPNRGYEQFF,TGTGCCAGCAGATTAGTAGCGCCGAATCGGGGGTATGAGCAGTTCTTC
TRBJ1-1,many,TRBV20-1,-,CSARDQGRGGTEAFF,TGCAGTGCTAGAGATCAGGGCCGCGGAGGCACTGAAGCTTTCTTT
TRBJ2-1,many,TRBV9,TRBD2,CASSQIVGLALHEQFF,TGTGCCAGCAGCCAAATAGTAGGACTAGCGTTACATGAGCAGTTCTTC
TRBJ2-1,many,TRBV12-3/TRBV12-4,TRBD2,CASSLRDSGRPYNEQFF,TGTGCCAGCAGTTTACGAGATAGCGGGCGGCCCTACAATGAGCAGTTCTTC
TRBJ1-5,many,TRBV28,-,CASSFSVSHQPQHF,TGTGCCAGCAGTTTCTCCGTAAGTCATCAGCCCCAGCATTTT
TRBJ1-1,many,TRBV20-1,-,CSPNKDSGMNTEAFF,TGCAGTCCCAATAAGGACTCAGGCATGAACACTGAAGCTTTCTTT
TRBJ2-3,-,TRBV10-1,-,CSSSESVGAGTDTQYF,TGCTCCAGCAGTGAGTCGGTGGGAGCAGGGACAGATACGCAGTATTTT
TRBJ2-2,many,TRBV2,TRBD2,CASSRAGANTGELFF,TGTGCCAGCAGCCGTGCGGGAGCGAACACCGGGGAGCTGTTTTTT
TRBJ1-2,many,TRBV6-1,TRBD1,CASSDLGQVTMANTF,TGTGCCAGCAGTGACCTGGGACAGGTGACGATGGCTAACACCTTC
TRBJ1-1,many,TRBV6-4,-,CASSSGEGEVLTTEAFF,TGTGCCAGCAGTTCTGGAGAAGGGGAAGTGCTTACCACTGAAGCTTTCTTT
TRBJ2-5,many,TRBV7-2,TRBD2,CASSLVGGSNQETQYF,TGTGCCAGCAGCTTAGTGGGCGGGAGTAACCAAGAGACCCAGTACTTC
TRBJ1-3,-,TRBV6-5,-,CASSPKPWTGNIIYF,TGTGCCAGCAGTCCCAAACCCTGGACCGGAAACATCATATATTTT
TRBJ2-1,many,TRBV10-1,TRBD2,CASSGLAGEGSYNEQFF,TGCGCCAGCAGTGGACTAGCGGGAGAGGGCTCCTACAATGAGCAGTTCTTC
TRBJ2-2,few,TRBV21-1,-,CASTPGGGELFF,TGTGCCAGCACCCCGGGAGGGGGGGAGCTGTTTTTT
TRBJ2-7,many,TRBV10-3,-,CATQTSFYEQYF,TGTGCCACCCAGACTAGTTTCTACGAGCAGTACTTC
TRBJ2-1,few,TRBV5-1,TRBD2,CASSLTLAGDDEQFF,TGCGCCAGCAGCTTGACCCTAGCGGGAGATGATGAGCAGTTCTTC
TRBJ2-3,many,TRBV28,-,CASKSTSARTDTQYF,TGTGCCAGTAAAAGCACTTCGGCCCGCACAGATACGCAGTATTTT
TRBJ2-1,many,TRBV11-2,-,CASSFTGTGYNEQFF,TGTGCCAGCAGCTTCACCGGGACTGGATACAATGAGCAGTTCTTC
TRBJ2-6,many,TRBV12-3/TRBV12-4,-,CASSPPGSGANVLTF,TGTGCCAGCAGTCCCCCAGGGTCTGGGGCCAACGTCCTGACTTTC
TRBJ1-4,-,TRBV6-1,-,CASSPVRGKGEKLFF,TGTGCCAGCAGTCCCGTGCGGGGGAAGGGTGAAAAACTGTTTTTT
TRBJ2-3,many,TRBV28,TRBD1,CASSSTGSRDTQYF,TGTGCCAGCAGTTCGACAGGGAGTCGTGATACGCAGTATTTT
TRBJ2-7,many,TRBV4-2,-,CASSQEGYYEQYF,TGTGCCAGCAGCCAAGAGGGCTACTACGAGCAGTACTTC
TRBJ2-7,many,TRBV12-3/TRBV12-4,TRBD1,CASSSTGIIYEQYF,TGTGCCAGCAGTTCGACAGGGATCATATACGAGCAGTACTTC
TRBJ1-4,-,TRBV20-1,-,CSAEEGVVQKLFF,TGCAGTGCTGAAGAGGGGGTAGTCCAAAAACTGTTTTTT
TRBJ1-6,many,TRBV10-3,TRBD1,CATGEDRAYNSPLHF,TGTGCCACGGGGGAGGACAGGGCGTATAATTCACCCCTCCACTTT
TRBJ2-1,few,TRBV3-1,-,CASSQSDFEQFF,TGTGCCAGCAGCCAATCTGACTTTGAGCAGTTCTTC
TRBJ2-2,many,TRBV29-1,-,CSVEGGGLTGELFF,TGCAGCGTTGAAGGGGGGGGGCTCACCGGGGAGCTGTTTTTT
TRBJ2-7,many,TRBV18,TRBD2,CASSPGLDIEQYF,TGTGCCAGCTCACCGGGACTAGATATCGAGCAGTACTTC
TRBJ2-1,many,TRBV20-1,TRBD2,CSAIRREGGANEQFF,TGCAGTGCTATCCGCCGGGAGGGCGGTGCGAATGAGCAGTTCTTC
TRBJ2-7,-,TRBV11-2,TRBD1,CASRQTGDLWDEQYF,TGTGCCAGCAGACAAACAGGGGACCTTTGGGACGAGCAGTACTTC
TRBJ1-1,many,TRBV20-1,-,CSAQPITGTEAFF,TGCAGTGCCCAACCTATCACGGGGACTGAAGCTTTCTTT
TRBJ2-1,many,TRBV20-1,TRBD2,CSATPPGGRATNEQFF,TGCAGTGCTACTCCCCCTGGCGGGAGGGCCACCAATGAGCAGTTCTTC
TRBJ2-1,many,TRBV7-3,TRBD1,CASSLIGTGANEQFF,TGTGCCAGCAGCTTAATTGGGACAGGGGCCAATGAGCAGTTCTTC
TRBJ2-7,-,TRBV29-1,-,CSVAGTYNSYEQYF,TGCAGCGTTGCTGGGACCTATAACTCATACGAGCAGTACTTC
TRBJ2-2,many,TRBV7-9,-,CASSPTGLNTGELFF,TGTGCCAGCAGCCCCACAGGACTAAACACCGGGGAGCTGTTTTTT
TRBJ1-6,many,TRBV7-2,TRBD1,CASSDRGTGGRSPLHF,TGTGCCAGCAGCGACCGTGGGACAGGGGGCAGGTCACCCCTCCACTTT
TRBJ2-6,many,TRBV7-3,-,CASSLAPRSKSGANVLTF,TGTGCCAGCAGCTTAGCTCCGAGATCGAAATCTGGGGCCAACGTCCTGACTTTC
TRBJ2-5,many,TRBV20-1,TRBD2,CSAREAGAGQETQYF,TGCAGTGCTAGAGAGGCGGGAGCGGGCCAAGAGACCCAGTACTTC
TRBJ2-1,many,TRBV24-1,TRBD2,CATSESGLAGDNEQFF,TGTGCCACCAGTGAATCCGGACTAGCGGGAGACAATGAGCAGTTCTTC
TRBJ2-7,many,TRBV21-1,-,CASSVPGQGAREQYF,TGTGCCAGCAGCGTCCCGGGACAGGGGGCGAGGGAGCAGTACTTC
TRBJ2-2,many,TRBV27,-,CASSPGTGELFF,TGTGCCAGCAGTCCCGGTACCGGGGAGCTGTTTTTT